Presented here are 15 T cell receptor beta chains from one specimen sequenced in a study of shared clonotypes between healthy human individuals. Data came from immunoSEQ multiplex PCR; TCRdb stores just in-frame clones and leaves some out. This table has roughly 1,500,000 clones, less than 99% appearing once. Sequenced input: naive CD4+ T cells sorted from blood. Subset denoted: CD45RA+ positively selected. These receptors were collected from a man under 40 in good health.

The chain carries TRBV5-1 and TRBJ2-2; D not certain. Looked up from germline, CDR1 is SGHRS and CDR2 is YFSETQ. Trimming took 4 bases from V and 3 from J, leaving 7 bases between them. CDR3 length equals 13 residues. Here the CDR3 DNA reads TGCGCCAGCAGCGTGAGCGACACCGGGGAGCTGTTTTTT. This gives the protein CASSVSDTGELFF.

The chain carries TRBV14 and TRBJ1-5; D uncertain. Trimming removed 1 base from V and 5 bases from J, with 6 bases in between. The CDR3 has 13 residues. Germline V gene data show CDR1 as SGHDN and CDR2 as FVKESK. The CDR3 DNA reads TGTGCCAGCAGCCAAGGGGAGGATCAGCCCCAGCATTTT. It codes for CASSQGEDQPQHF.

The J gene is TRBJ2-7, the V gene TRBV5-1; TRBD1 aligns across 7 bases. Germline V gene lookup returns CDR1 SGHRS and CDR2 YFSETQ. The V gene end was trimmed by 4 bases and the J gene end by 6 bases; junction bases not matched to a gene: 10. This CDR3 has 14 residues. The CDR3 spells CASSRDSFSAEQYF. The CDR3, as DNA: TGCGCCAGCAGCCGGGACAGCTTTTCGGCCGAGCAGTACTTC.

The chain uses TRBV15 and TRBJ2-7; D is perhaps TRBD1 or TRBD2 (5 bases each). Trimming pared 1 base from V and 6 bases from J, leaving 16 bases between. The germline CDR1 and CDR2 sequences are LNHNV and YYDKDF (reference sequence). The CDR3 has 15 residues. CDR3 sequence reads: CATSRGGNYQPEQYF. The CDR3 region has the DNA TGTGCCACCAGCAGAGGGGGGAACTACCAGCCCGAGCAGTACTTC.

The chain carries TRBV28 and TRBJ1-4, with D perhaps matching TRBD1 (6 bases). The V end lost 10 bases, the J end lost 2 bases, and 11 bases lay between the germline ends. Germline CDR1 MDHEN, CDR2 SYDVKM. The CDR3 consists of 13 residues. The CDR3 sequence: CATTDSTNEKLFF. CDR3 DNA sequence: TGTGCCACTACGGACAGTACTAATGAAAAACTGTTTTTT.

J is TRBJ2-4 and V is TRBV5-3, with D possibly TRBD2 on 6 matching bases. TRBV5-3 belongs to the ORF category, with a function that is uncertain. The ends were cut back, 6 bases at V and 8 bases at J, with 18 bases in the middle. The CDR3 sequence is 14 residues long. The CDR3 spells CARTLGGKRDIQYF. As DNA, the CDR3 is TGTGCCAGAACCCTGGGGGGTAAGCGGGACATTCAGTACTTC.

As regards this clone: Other DNA sequences in this specimen translate into the identical CDR3. V usage is TRBV7-9 and J usage is TRBJ2-7; no clear D gene. CDR1 is SEHNR and CDR2 is FQNEAQ in the germline V gene (reference sequence). Trimming left V 4 bases short and J 2 bases short, with 3 bases between. This CDR3 has 11 residues. Here the CDR3 reads CASSSAYEQYF. CDR3 in DNA: TGTGCCAGCAGCTCCGCCTACGAGCAGTACTTC.

This clone came up once. The chain joins TRBV7-2 to TRBJ2-7; tentatively, D is TRBD1 (5 bases). Trimming took 4 bases from V and 2 from J, leaving 12 bases between them. The CDR3 has 14 amino acids. Per germline, CDR1 SGHTA and CDR2 FQGNSA. The CDR3 DNA is TGTGCCAGCAGCTCACTCCGGACAACCTACGAGCAGTACTTC. It translates to CASSSLRTTYEQYF.

The CDR3 DNA sequence: TGTGCCAGCAGCTCTCGACTAGCGGACCCCTACGAGCAGTACTTC. Protein sequence: CASSSRLADPYEQYF. The chain combines TRBV4-2 with TRBJ2-7, with 9 bases that match TRBD2. The V and J ends lost 5 bases and 2 bases, in that order; junction bases with no gene match: 7. The CDR3 contains 15 residues. The germline gives CDR1 LGHNA, CDR2 YNFKEQ.

The chain joins TRBV4-3 to TRBJ2-3; no clear D gene. V was clipped by 0 bases and J by 2 bases, with 18 bases between them. Looked up from germline, CDR1 is LGHNA and CDR2 is YSLEER. The CDR3 consists of 18 residues. The CDR3 DNA sequence: TGCGCCAGCAGCCAAGATAAGGCTTGGGCAGAAAACACAGATACGCAGTATTTT. Translating gives CASSQDKAWAENTDTQYF.

V usage is TRBV7-9 and J usage is TRBJ2-1, with unresolved D. V lost 5 bases and J 6 bases, leaving 14 bases between the germline ends. This CDR3 is built from 14 residues. CDR1 is SEHNR, CDR2 FQNEAQ, per germline (reference sequence). The CDR3 nucleotides read TGTGCCAGCAGCCACAGACCTGAACCCAATGAGCAGTTCTTC. Amino acids: CASSHRPEPNEQFF.

The chain joins TRBV2 to TRBJ2-5; D is perhaps TRBD1 or TRBD2 (5 bases each). V shed 8 bases and J shed 4 bases, with 17 bases lying between them. The CDR3 loop spans 14 amino acids. In germline, CDR1 is SNHLY, CDR2 FYNNEI. CDR3 in amino acids: CASHRDHYAETQYF. The CDR3 DNA is TGTGCCAGCCACCGGGACCATTACGCAGAGACCCAGTACTTC.

The chain joins TRBV13 to TRBJ1-1; D remains unclear. V was pared by 2 bases and J by 5 bases, with 15 bases between. The CDR3 runs 15 residues. In germline, CDR1 is PRHDT, CDR2 FYEKMQ (reference sequence). CDR3 amino acids: CASSLRPLGGTEAFF. The CDR3 coding sequence is TGTGCCAGCAGCTTACGACCTCTCGGTGGAACTGAAGCTTTCTTT.

The rearrangement joins TRBV27 to TRBJ2-3, with 7 bases identical to TRBD1. With V trimmed by 5 bases and J by 3 bases, 8 bases remained unmatched. Germline CDR1 is MNHEY and CDR2 is SMNVEV (reference sequence). This CDR3 has 15 amino acids. As DNA, the CDR3 is TGTGCCAGCAGTCCCCGGGACAGTGGGACAGATACGCAGTATTTT. Protein product: CASSPRDSGTDTQYF.

The chain has TRBV7-9 and TRBJ2-7; D ambiguous. Trimming cost V 3 bases and J 7 bases, with 4 bases left between them. Germline CDR1 is SEHNR and CDR2 is FQNEAQ (reference sequence). The CDR3 length is 10 residues. The CDR3 reads CASSLAEQYF. As DNA, the CDR3 is TGTGCCAGCAGCTTGGCGGAGCAGTACTTC.